Here is one T cell receptor beta chain with its context. Its antigen remains undetermined. No quality values exist for individual bases; no much larger clone is one base distant. Reads for this sample came from an Illumina NovaSeq 6000. TCRalpha and TCRbeta cDNA libraries were built by 5'RACE with constant-segment primers, adding sample barcodes and unique molecular identifiers. RNA was extracted from every sample with Trizol reagent. Libraries were amplified in two PCR steps, with a second sample barcode and Illumina TruSeq adapters added in the second step. The libraries were sequenced on an Illumina NovaSeq using 2 x 150 bp paired-end reads. The original pipeline was this. Reads were demultiplexed and collapsed into UMI-guided consensus sequences with migec v1.2.7. Using mixcr v2.1.11, UMI consensuses were aligned to TRA and TRB V and J templates and then assembled into clonotypes. A clonotype was counted as expanded or contracted only if both edgeR and NoisET called the change significant, with noise models trained on biological replicates. For edgeR calls, the thresholds were a false discovery rate-adjusted p below 0.01 and a log2 fold-change of 1. PCA with hierarchical clustering of max-normalized trajectories of the 1000 most abundant clonotypes was used as exploratory dynamics analysis. Each responding clone was given a CD4 or CD8 phenotype based on the CD4+ and CD8+ repertoires, which had been sequenced separately. TCRdb redid the processing of the public reads, applying fastp at Q25 and MiXCR, and retained in-frame beta chains. Rows matching on CDR3 protein sequence are summarized as one entry with the most common DNA and genes. What appears here as the V and J calls and clone size reflects TCRdb's work, not the paper's. For this sample there are 270,000 or so distinct CDR3 sequences; around 15% appear just once. Around 21% of the sample is taken by the ten largest.

These data are taken from a study of T-cell memory formation after mild COVID-19 (dated by TCRdb to about 2021). For context, the study as a whole: TCR sequence clusters from the two donors were found to be largely donor specific. Longitudinal TCRalpha and TCRbeta repertoire sequencing tracked T-cell clones expanding and contracting after mild COVID-19 in two donors. The cohort comprised two young, previously healthy adult volunteers, one female and one male.

Ficoll-Paque density gradient centrifugation was the method used to isolate PBMCs. Trimming accounts for 6 bases at V and 7 bases at J, while the number of junction bases matched to no gene is 6. CDR3 length: 13 amino acids, cysteine to phenylalanine. Just CDR3 DNA is preserved here, 39 bases in frame from base 1. Overall results and qualifications from the work: Clones contracting from day 15 to 85 had balanced CD4/CD8 phenotypes, while a second wave expanding from day 15 to 37 was biased towards CD4+. The detection of some responding clones in pre-infection memory suggests that pre-existing cross-reactive memory T cells joined the SARS-CoV-2 response. Contracting CD4+ clones turned up mainly in the CM and EM memory subsets, whereas EMRA was where CD8+ clones were enriched. The second-wave clones that peaked on day 37 were not confirmed to be SARS-CoV-2 specific. The study covered only a couple of mild cases, and larger cohorts including severe cases with pre-infection samples were considered necessary.

Material: PBMCs or a T cell subset sorted from them (not recorded which). The chain is encoded by TRBV12-3 or TRBV12-4 joined to TRBJ2-7, with 10 central nucleotides matching TRBD2. The sequence came from a man between 18 and 35 years old who had mild COVID-19 (a few samples of this study predate the infection). The sample titles of this study are shuffled in the database, so cell type and time point are left out; the donor was told from shared clones. The CDR3 is CASRRRTSGEQYF. The nucleotides read TGTGCCAGCAGACGCCGGACTAGCGGTGAGCAGTACTTC.